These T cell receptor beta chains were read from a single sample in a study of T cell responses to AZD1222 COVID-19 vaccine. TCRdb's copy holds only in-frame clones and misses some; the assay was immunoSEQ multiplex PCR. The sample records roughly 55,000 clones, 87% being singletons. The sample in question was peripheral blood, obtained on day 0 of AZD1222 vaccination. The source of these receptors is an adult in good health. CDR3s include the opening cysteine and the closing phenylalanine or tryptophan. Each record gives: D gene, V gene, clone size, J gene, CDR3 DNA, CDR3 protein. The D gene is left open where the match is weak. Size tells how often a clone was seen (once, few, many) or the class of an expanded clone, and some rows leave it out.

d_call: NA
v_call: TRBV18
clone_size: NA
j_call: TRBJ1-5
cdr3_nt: TGTGCCAGCTCACCGCTACGGACAGAGAATCAGCCCCAGCATTTT
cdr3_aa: CASSPLRTENQPQHF

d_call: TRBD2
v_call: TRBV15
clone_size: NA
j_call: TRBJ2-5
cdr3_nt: TGTGCCACCAGCAGAGCTCGGAGCGGGGGCCAGACCCAGTACTTC
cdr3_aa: CATSRARSGGQTQYF

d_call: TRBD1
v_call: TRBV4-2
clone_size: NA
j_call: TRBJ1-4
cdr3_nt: TGTGCCAGCAGCCAAGGGGGGACAGGGGGCGTCGAAAAACTGTTTTTT
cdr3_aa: CASSQGGTGGVEKLFF

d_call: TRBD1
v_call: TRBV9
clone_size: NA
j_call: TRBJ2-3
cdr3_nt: TGTGCCAGCAGCGTAGAAGGACAGGGGGGAGATACGCAGTATTTT
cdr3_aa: CASSVEGQGGDTQYF

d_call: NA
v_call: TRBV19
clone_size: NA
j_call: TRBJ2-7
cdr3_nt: TGTGCCAGTAGTATAGGCCGGGACTTTATAGGGGAGCAGTACTTC
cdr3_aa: CASSIGRDFIGEQYF

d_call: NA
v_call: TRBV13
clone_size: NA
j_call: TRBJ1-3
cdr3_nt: TGTGCCAGCAGCTTTGGGGGTTTATCATACAACACCATATATTTT
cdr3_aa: CASSFGGLSYNTIYF

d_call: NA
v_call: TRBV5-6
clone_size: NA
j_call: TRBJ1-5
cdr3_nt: TGTGCCAGCAGCTTGTCACAGGGAATAGCCCAGCCCCAGCATTTT
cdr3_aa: CASSLSQGIAQPQHF

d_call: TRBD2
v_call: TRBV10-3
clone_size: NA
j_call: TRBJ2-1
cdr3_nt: TGTGCCATCAGTGTAAGCGGGGGGGCCGGTAATGAGCAGTTCTTC
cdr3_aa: CAISVSGGAGNEQFF

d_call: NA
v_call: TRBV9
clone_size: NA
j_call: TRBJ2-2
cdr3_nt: TGTGCCAGCAGCGTAGCAGGCTCGAGGAACACCGGGGAGCTGTTTTTT
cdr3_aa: CASSVAGSRNTGELFF

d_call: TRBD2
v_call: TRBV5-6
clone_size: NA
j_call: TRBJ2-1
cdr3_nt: TGTGCCAGCACCCTCGGACTAGCGGGGGGGCTCAATGAGCAGTTCTTC
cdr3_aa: CASTLGLAGGLNEQFF

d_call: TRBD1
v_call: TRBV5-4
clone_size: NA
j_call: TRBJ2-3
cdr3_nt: TGTGCCAGCAGCCCAGGGGGTAGCACAGATACGCAGTATTTT
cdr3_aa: CASSPGGSTDTQYF

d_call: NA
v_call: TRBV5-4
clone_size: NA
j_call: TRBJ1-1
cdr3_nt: TGTGCCAGCAGCTTGTTCGGGGGCACTGAAGCTTTCTTT
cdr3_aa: CASSLFGGTEAFF

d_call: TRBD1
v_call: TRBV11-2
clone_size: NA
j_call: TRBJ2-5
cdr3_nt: TGTGCCAGCAGCTCGACAGGGGGCCAAGAGACCCAGTACTTC
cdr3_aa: CASSSTGGQETQYF

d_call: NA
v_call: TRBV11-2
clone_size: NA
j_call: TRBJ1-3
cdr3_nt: TGTGCCAGCAGCCGAATCTGGGGGGATGGAAACACCATATATTTT
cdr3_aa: CASSRIWGDGNTIYF

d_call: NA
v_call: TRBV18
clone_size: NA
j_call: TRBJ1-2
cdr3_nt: TGTGCCAGCTCACCAGGGAGGGAAGTGGTTGGCTACACCTTC
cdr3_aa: CASSPGREVVGYTF

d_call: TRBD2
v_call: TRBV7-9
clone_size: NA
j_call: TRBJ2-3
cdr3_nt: TGTGCCAGCAGCCCTAGCGGGGGGGCCTCAGATACGCAGTATTTT
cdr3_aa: CASSPSGGASDTQYF

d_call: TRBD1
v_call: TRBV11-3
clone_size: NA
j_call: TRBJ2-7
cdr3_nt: TGTGCCAGCAGCTCCCGACAGGGCTCCTACGAGCAGTACTTC
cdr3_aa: CASSSRQGSYEQYF

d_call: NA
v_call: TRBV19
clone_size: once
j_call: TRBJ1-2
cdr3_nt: TGTGCCAGTAGCTGGGGAGGGGTCTATGGCTACACCTTC
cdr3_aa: CASSWGGVYGYTF

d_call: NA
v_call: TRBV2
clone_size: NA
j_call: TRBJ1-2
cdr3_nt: TGTGCCAGAGCGGACCCAGCTAACTATGGCTACACCTTC
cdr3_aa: CARADPANYGYTF

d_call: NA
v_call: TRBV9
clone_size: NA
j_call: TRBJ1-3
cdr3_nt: TGTGCCAGCAGCGTAGAGGCGGGGACCACCATATATTTT
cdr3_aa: CASSVEAGTTIYF

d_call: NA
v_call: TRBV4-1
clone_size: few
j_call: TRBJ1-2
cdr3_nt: TGCGCCAGCAGCCCGAGTGGGCAGTCCTTTAGTGGCTACACCTTC
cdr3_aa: CASSPSGQSFSGYTF

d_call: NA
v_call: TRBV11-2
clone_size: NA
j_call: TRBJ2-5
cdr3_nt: TGTGCCAGCAGCTTAGTTCCGGGTGAGACCCAGTACTTC
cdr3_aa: CASSLVPGETQYF

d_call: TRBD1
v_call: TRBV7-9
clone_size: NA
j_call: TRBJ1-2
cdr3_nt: TGTGCCAGCAGCTTAGTGGGAACAGGGGATGGCTACACCTTC
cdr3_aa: CASSLVGTGDGYTF

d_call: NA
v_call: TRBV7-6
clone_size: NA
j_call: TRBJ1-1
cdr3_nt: TGTGCCAGCAGCTTGACAGATAACACTGAAGCTTTCTTT
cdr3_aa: CASSLTDNTEAFF

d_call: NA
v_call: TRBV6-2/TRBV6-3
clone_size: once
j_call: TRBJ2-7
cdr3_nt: TGTGCCAGCAGTTACTCAGACAGTTGGGGCTACGAGCAGTACTTC
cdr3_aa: CASSYSDSWGYEQYF

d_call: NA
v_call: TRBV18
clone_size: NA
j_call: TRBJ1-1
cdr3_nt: TGTGCCAGCTCACCACGACAGAGGGATGAAGCTTTCTTT
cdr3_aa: CASSPRQRDEAFF

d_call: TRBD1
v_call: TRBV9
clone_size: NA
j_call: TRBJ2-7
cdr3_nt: TGTGCCAGCAGCAGGGCAGGGGGCTCGAGCGAGCAGTACTTC
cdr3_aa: CASSRAGGSSEQYF

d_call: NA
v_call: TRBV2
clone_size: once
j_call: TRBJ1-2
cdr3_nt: TGTGCCAGCAGTGCGGGGATGGGACGCTATGGCTACACCTTC
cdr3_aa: CASSAGMGRYGYTF

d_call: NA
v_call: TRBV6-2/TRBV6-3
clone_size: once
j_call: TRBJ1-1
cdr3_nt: TGTGCCAGCAGTTATAATCCCATTACTGAAGCTTTCTTT
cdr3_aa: CASSYNPITEAFF

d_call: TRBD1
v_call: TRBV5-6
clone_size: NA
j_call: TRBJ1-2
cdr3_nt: TGTGCCAGCAGCTCTCTTCAGGGGGTCGTGTTAGGCTACACCTTC
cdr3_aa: CASSSLQGVVLGYTF

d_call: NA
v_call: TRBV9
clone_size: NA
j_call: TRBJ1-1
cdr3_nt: TGTGCCAGCAGCCCATGGCACATGGACACTGAAGCTTTCTTT
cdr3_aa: CASSPWHMDTEAFF

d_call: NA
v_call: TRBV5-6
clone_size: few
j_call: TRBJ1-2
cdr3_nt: TGTGCCAGCAGCTTGAATAGACAGGAAGGTGGCTACACCTTC
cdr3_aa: CASSLNRQEGGYTF

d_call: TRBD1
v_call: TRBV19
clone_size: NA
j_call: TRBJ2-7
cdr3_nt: TGTGCCAGTAGTCAAGGCGGGACAGGGGTGGAGCAGTACTTC
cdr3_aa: CASSQGGTGVEQYF

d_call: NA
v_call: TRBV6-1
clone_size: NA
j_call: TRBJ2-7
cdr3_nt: TGTGCCAGCAGTGAAAACGGGCTCTACGAGCAGTACTTC
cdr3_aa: CASSENGLYEQYF

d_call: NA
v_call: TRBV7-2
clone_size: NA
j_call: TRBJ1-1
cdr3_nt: TGTGCCAGCAGCTCACCAATAGGGGGGCGCCGGAGCACTGAAGCTTTCTTT
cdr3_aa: CASSSPIGGRRSTEAFF

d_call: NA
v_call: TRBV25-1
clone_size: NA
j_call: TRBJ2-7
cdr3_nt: TGTGCCAGCAGTGAATTTGGGGCCGTCACCTACGAGCAGTACTTC
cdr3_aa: CASSEFGAVTYEQYF

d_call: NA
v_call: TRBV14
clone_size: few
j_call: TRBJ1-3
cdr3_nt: TGTGCCAGCAGCCCCGGGACGGCTGGAAACACCATATATTTT
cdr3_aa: CASSPGTAGNTIYF

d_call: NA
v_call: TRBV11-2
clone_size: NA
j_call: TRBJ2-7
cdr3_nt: TGTGCCAGCAGCTTAGCCAGGGCCCACGAGCAGTACTTC
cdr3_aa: CASSLARAHEQYF

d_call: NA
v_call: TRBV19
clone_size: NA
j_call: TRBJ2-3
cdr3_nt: TGTGCCAGTAAACGGACTTTCCCCTCCACAGATACGCAGTATTTT
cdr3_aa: CASKRTFPSTDTQYF

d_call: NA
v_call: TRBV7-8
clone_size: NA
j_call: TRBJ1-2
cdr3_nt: TGTGCCAGCAGCACACAGGAGAACTATGGCTACACCTTC
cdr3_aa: CASSTQENYGYTF

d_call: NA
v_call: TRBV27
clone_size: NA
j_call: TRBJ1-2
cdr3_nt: TGTGCCAGCAGTTCAATGGGCCTAGGGGCGCGGGGCTACACCTTC
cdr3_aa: CASSSMGLGARGYTF

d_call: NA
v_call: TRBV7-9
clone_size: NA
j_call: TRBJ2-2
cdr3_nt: TGTGCCAGCAGCTTACATCTGACAGAGAAGACCGGGGAGCTGTTTTTT
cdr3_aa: CASSLHLTEKTGELFF

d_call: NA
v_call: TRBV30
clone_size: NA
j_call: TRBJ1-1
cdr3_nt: TGTGCCTGGAGCCTTTCCAGCGTGGGCACTGAAGCTTTCTTT
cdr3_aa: CAWSLSSVGTEAFF

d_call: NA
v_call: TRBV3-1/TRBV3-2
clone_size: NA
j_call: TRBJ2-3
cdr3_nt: TGTGCCAGCAGCCAAGGAGGGACAAACACAGATACGCAGTATTTT
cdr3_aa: CASSQGGTNTDTQYF

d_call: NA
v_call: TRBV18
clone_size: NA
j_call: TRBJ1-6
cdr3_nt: TGTGCCAGCTCACCCCTGGGTTCACCCCTCCACTTT
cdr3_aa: CASSPLGSPLHF

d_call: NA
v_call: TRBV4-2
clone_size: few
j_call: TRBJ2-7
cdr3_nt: TGTGCCAGCAGCCAAGATTTAGGCTTAACCTACGAGCAGTACTTC
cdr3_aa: CASSQDLGLTYEQYF

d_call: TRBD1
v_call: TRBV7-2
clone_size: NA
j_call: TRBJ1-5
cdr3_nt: TGTGCCAGCAGCTCCGGGACAGGGCGACAGCCCCAGCATTTT
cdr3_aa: CASSSGTGRQPQHF

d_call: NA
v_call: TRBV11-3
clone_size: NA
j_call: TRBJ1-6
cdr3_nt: TGTGCCAGCAGCCGGGGACAAGATAATTCACCCCTCCACTTT
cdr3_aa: CASSRGQDNSPLHF

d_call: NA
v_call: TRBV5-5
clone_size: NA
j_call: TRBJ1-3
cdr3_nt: TGTGCCAGCAGCTTGGGGGGATTTGGAAACACCATATATTTT
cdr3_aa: CASSLGGFGNTIYF

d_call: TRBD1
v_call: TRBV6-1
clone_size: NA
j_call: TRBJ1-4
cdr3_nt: TGTGCCAGCATTGAAGACGGGACAGGGTTCGTAAGTGAAAAACTGTTTTTT
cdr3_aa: CASIEDGTGFVSEKLFF

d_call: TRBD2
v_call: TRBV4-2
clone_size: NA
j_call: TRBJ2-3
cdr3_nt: TGTGCCAGCAGCCAGGAGCGGGGGGCTAGCACAGATACGCAGTATTTT
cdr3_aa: CASSQERGASTDTQYF

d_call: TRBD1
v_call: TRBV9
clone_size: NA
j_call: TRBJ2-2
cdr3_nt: TGTGCCAGCAGCCCGAGGACAGGACCGAACACCGGGGAGCTGTTTTTT
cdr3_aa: CASSPRTGPNTGELFF

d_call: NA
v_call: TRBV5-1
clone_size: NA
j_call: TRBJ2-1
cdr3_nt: TGCGCCAGCAGCCCAGGGGACAATGAGCAGTTCTTC
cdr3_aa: CASSPGDNEQFF

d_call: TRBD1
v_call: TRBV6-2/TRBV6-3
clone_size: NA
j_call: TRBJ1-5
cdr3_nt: TGTGCCAGCAGTTTAGGGACAGCCAATCAGCCCCAGCATTTT
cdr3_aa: CASSLGTANQPQHF

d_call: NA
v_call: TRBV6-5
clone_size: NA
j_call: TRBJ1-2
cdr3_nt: TGTGCCAGCAGGCGCGGGGGGAGCGGCTACACCTTC
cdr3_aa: CASRRGGSGYTF